This entry features one T cell receptor (beta chain) sequence. Its antigen is unknown. RNA transcripts yielded amplified TCR beta CDR3 regions. Investigators did first-round RT-PCR with HTBI primers, then second-round multiplex PCR. MiXCR was run by TCRdb on the multiplex PCR reads, yielding one entry per CDR3 protein. The table records 1 million to 1.3 million distinct CDR3 sequences, roughly 35% of them present only once. Germline CDR1 reads KGHDR; CDR2 reads SFDVKD. This CDR3 comprises 15 residues. Trimming at V came to 1 base and at J to 9 bases, leaving 2 bases not matched to a gene. The sample is drawn from a study of Graves' ophthalmopathy and Graves' hyperthyroidism. Study results and limitations: Ophthalmopathy progression was predicted by the model at approximately 71% sensitivity and approximately 72% specificity. A classifier, a 13-signature model, separated ophthalmopathy from stable hyperthyroidism with 85% to 90% sensitivity and roughly 80% specificity.

Participants with hyperthyroidism, aged 18 to 65, were newly diagnosed with under 2 months' duration. This TCR derives from an adult man with Graves' hyperthyroidism. This rearrangement joins TRBV24-1 to TRBJ2-1, with 13 bases lining up with TRBD2. Sequences were obtained from peripheral blood or thyroid tissue (not recorded which). CDR3 amino acids: CATSDFRLAGGEQFF. CDR3 DNA: TGTGCCACCAGTGATTTCCGACTAGCGGGAGGTGAGCAGTTCTTC.